The next 5 T cell receptor beta chains were all read from a single sample in a study of T-cell memory formation after mild COVID-19. A single record per CDR3 protein comes from TCRdb applying MiXCR to the 5' RACE reads. This sample has approximately 350,000 distinct CDR3 sequences, with approximately 13% found just once. What was sequenced was PBMCs or a T cell subset sorted from them (not recorded which). The source of these receptors is a young man who had mild COVID-19 (a few samples of this study predate the infection). Cell type and time point are not known.

This clonotype was seen at least ten times. This sequence joins TRBV12-3 or TRBV12-4 and TRBJ2-2; D possibly matches TRBD1 or TRBD2 (6 bases each). The CDR3 length is 15 residues. Trimming took 5 bases from V and 7 from J, leaving 17 bases between them. The CDR3 bases are TGTGCCAGCAGTCCCGTGGGGGGCCCCATCGGGGAGCTGTTTTTT. Protein product: CASSPVGGPIGELFF.

This clonotype has only a few counts. The CDR3 nucleotides read TGCGCCAGCAGCCATTTAGGGGGCAATGAGCAGTTCTTC. This sequence encodes CASSHLGGNEQFF. The J gene is TRBJ2-1, the V gene TRBV5-1, with D maybe TRBD1 (6 bases). The CDR3 has 13 residues. CDR1 and CDR2 from the germline V gene are SGHRS and YFSETQ. V gave up 4 bases and J gave up 6 bases, with 11 bases separating them.

This clonotype showed up many times. This chain connects TRBV12-3 or TRBV12-4 to TRBJ2-4; 11 positions agree with TRBD1. V shed 7 bases and J 7 bases; nucleotides not matched to a gene: 3. There are 13 residues in the CDR3. The CDR3 region has the DNA TGTGCCAGCACCGGGGACAGGGGGAACATTCAGTACTTC. This gives the protein CASTGDRGNIQYF.

Only a few counts were recorded for this clonotype. The chain has TRBV9 and TRBJ1-2; the D gene is possibly TRBD1 (6 bases). The CDR3 runs 16 residues. Germline-derived CDR1 and CDR2 are SGDLS and YYNGEE. Trimming removed 0 bases at V and 6 bases at J, with 18 bases between. This chain's CDR3 is CASSVDGAGAGDGYTF. The CDR3 DNA follows: TGTGCCAGCAGCGTAGATGGGGCGGGTGCAGGGGATGGCTACACCTTC.

This clonotype appeared many times. This rearrangement joins TRBV11-2 to TRBJ1-2; maybe TRBD1 (5 bases). V was clipped by 0 bases and J by 8 bases, with 13 bases between them. The CDR3 contains 14 residues. CDR1 SGHAT and CDR2 FQNNGV come from the germline V gene. The CDR3 is CASSLDQGNGGYTF. CDR3 DNA: TGTGCCAGCAGCTTAGATCAGGGAAACGGGGGCTACACCTTC.